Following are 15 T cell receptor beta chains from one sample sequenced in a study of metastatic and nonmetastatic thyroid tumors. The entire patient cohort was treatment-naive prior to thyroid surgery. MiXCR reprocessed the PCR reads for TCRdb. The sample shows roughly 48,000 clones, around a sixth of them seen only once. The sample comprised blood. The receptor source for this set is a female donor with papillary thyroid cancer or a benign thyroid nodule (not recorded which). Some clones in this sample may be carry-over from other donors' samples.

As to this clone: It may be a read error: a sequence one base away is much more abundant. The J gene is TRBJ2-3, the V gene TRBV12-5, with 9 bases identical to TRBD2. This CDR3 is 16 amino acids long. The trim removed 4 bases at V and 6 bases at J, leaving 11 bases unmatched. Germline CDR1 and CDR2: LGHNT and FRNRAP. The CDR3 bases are TGTGCTAGTGGTTCTCCCGGGACTAGCTGGAGCGATACGCAGTATTTT. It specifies CASGSPGTSWSDTQYF.

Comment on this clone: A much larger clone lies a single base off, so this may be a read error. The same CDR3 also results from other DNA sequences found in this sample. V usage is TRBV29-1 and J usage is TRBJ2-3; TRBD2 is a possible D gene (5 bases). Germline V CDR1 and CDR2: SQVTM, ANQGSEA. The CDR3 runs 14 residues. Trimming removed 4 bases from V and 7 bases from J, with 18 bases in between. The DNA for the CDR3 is TGCAGCGTTGGCTACTCCTCAAGCGGTAATACGCAGTATTTT. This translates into CSVGYSSSGNTQYF.

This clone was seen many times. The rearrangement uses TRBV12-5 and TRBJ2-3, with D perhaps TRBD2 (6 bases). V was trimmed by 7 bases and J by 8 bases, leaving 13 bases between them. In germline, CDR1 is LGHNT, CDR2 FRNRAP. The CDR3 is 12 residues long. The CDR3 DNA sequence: TGTGCTAGTGCTCTCCCGGGACTTACGCAGTATTTT. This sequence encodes CASALPGLTQYF.

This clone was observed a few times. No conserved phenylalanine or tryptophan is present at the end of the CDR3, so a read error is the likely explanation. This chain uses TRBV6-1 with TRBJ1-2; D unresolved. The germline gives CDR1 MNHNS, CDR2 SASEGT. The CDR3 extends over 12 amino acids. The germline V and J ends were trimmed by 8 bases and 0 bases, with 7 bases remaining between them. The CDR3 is CASSQANYGYTL. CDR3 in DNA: TGTGCCAGCTCACAAGCTAACTATGGCTACACCCTC.

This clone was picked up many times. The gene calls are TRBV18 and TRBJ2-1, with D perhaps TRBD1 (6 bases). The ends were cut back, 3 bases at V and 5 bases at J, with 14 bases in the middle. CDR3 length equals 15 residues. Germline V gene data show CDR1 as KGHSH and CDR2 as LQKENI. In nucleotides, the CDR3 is TGTGCCAGCTCACCCCGGGACATAACTGACAATGAGCAGTTCTTC. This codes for CASSPRDITDNEQFF. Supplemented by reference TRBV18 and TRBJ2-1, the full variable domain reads NAGVMQNPRHLVRRRGQEARLRCSPMKGHSHVYWYRQLPEEGLKFMVYLQKENIIDESGMPKERFSAEFPKEGPSILRIQQVVRGDSAAYFCASSPRDITDNEQFFGPGTRLTVL.

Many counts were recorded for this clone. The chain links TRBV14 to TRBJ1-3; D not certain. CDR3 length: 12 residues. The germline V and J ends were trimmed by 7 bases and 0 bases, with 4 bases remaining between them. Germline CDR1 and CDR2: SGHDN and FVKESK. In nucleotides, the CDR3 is TGTGCCAGCAAGGGCTCTGGAAACACCATATATTTT. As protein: CASKGSGNTIYF. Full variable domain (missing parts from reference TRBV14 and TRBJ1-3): EAGVTQFPSHSVIEKGQTVTLRCDPISGHDNLYWYRRVMGKEIKFLLHFVKESKQDESGMPNNRFLAERTGGTYSTLKVQPAELEDSGVYFCASKGSGNTIYFGEGSWLTVV.

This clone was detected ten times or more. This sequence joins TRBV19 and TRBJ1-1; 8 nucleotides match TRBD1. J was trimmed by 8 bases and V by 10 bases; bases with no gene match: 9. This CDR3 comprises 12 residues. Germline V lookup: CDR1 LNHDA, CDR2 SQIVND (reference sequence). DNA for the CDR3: TGTGCCACAACCGACAGGGGACCAGAAGCTTTCTTT. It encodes CATTDRGPEAFF.

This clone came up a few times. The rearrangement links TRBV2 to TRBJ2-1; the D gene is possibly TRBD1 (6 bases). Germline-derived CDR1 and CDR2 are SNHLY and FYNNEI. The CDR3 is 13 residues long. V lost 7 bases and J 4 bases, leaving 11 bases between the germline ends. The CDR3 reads CASNSRGYNEQFF. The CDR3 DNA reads TGTGCCAGCAATTCCAGGGGATACAATGAGCAGTTCTTC. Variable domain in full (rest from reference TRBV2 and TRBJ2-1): EPEVTQTPSHQVTQMGQEVILRCVPISNHLYFYWYRQILGQKVEFLVSFYNNEISEKSEIFDDQFSVERPDGSNFTLKIRSTKLEDSAMYFCASNSRGYNEQFFGPGTRLTVL.

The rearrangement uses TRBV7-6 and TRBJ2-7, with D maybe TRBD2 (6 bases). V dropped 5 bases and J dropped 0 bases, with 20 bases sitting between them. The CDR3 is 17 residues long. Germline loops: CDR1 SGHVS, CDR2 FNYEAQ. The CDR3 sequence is CASSKVLAGGISYEQYF. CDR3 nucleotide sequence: TGTGCCAGCAGCAAGGTACTAGCTGGAGGCATCTCCTACGAGCAGTACTTC.

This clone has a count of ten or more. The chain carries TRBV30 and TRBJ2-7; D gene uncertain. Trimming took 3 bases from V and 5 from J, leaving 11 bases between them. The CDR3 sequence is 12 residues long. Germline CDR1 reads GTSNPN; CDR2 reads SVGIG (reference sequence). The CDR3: CAWRFGSNEQYF. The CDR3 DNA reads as TGTGCCTGGAGATTTGGGTCGAACGAGCAGTACTTC.

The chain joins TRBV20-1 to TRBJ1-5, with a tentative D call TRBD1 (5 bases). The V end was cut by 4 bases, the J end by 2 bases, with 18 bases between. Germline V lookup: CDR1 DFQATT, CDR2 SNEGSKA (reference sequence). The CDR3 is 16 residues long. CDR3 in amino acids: CSAIGRGTMGNQPQHF. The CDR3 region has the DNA TGCAGTGCTATAGGGAGGGGCACGATGGGCAATCAGCCCCAGCATTTT.

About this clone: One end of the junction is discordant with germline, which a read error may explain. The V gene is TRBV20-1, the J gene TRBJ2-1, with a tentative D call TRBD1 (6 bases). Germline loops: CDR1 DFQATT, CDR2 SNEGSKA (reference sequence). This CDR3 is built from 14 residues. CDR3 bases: TGCAGTGCTAGACCGGGACATGCGTACAATGGGCAGTTCTTC. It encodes CSARPGHAYNGQFF.

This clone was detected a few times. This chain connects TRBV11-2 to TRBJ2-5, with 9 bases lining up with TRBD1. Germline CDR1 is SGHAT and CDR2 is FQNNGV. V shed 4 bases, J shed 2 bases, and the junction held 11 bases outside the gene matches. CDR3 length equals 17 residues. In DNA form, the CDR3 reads TGTGCCAGCAGCTCTCTTGCGCGGGACAGGGCTCAAGAGACCCAGTACTTC. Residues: CASSSLARDRAQETQYF.

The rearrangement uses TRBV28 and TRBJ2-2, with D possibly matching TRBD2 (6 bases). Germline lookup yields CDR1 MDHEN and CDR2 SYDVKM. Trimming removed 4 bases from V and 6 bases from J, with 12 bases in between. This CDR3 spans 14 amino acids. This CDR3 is CASSSGRLAGELFF. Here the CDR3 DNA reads TGTGCCAGCAGTTCTGGGAGGTTGGCCGGGGAGCTGTTTTTT.

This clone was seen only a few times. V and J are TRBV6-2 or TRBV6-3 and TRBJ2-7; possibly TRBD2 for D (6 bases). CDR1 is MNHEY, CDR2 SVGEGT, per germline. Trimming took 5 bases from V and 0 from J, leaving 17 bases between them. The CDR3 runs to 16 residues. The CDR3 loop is CASSTMTRESSYEQYV. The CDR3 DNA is TGTGCCAGCAGTACAATGACTAGAGAGAGCTCCTACGAGCAGTACGTC.